This is a list of T cell receptor beta chains from one sample in a study of shared clonotypes between healthy human individuals. The method was immunoSEQ multiplex PCR; TCRdb's version includes in-frame clones alone and lacks a portion of them. The repertoire holds hundreds of thousands of clones, with about 80% as singletons. Source material: memory CD4+ T cells sorted from blood. These receptors came from a woman in her 30s in good health. Both conserved end residues are trimmed from each CDR3. Fields, in order: J gene, V gene, CDR3 protein.

>TRBJ2-3|TRBV27
ASRDRGHVTDTQY
>TRBJ2-7|TRBV4-2
ASSHYISGGKTSTYEQY
>TRBJ1-3|TRBV6-1
ASSTAVDGNTIY
>TRBJ2-5|TRBV28
ASTEGGEETQY
>TRBJ1-5|TRBV19
ASSPGGWMGQPQH
>TRBJ2-3|TRBV7-9
ASSQDLTSGGTDTQY
>TRBJ1-3|TRBV28
ASRQGQLPGVSGNTIY
>TRBJ2-5|TRBV5-1
ASSSPVGTQY
>TRBJ1-5|TRBV19
ASSIVGGRQPQH
>TRBJ1-4|TRBV29-1
SAGQGNEKLF
>TRBJ1-1|TRBV18
ASSPQGANTEAF
>TRBJ2-2|TRBV30
AWKLRQTNTGELF
>TRBJ2-1|TRBV6-5
ASSTGTSGSHEQF
>TRBJ2-2|TRBV6-1
ASSEPGKSGELF
>TRBJ2-1|TRBV29-1
SVEVVAGKNNEQF
>TRBJ2-7|TRBV27
ASIAGGSYEQY
>TRBJ2-3|TRBV5-1
ASARDSTDTQY
>TRBJ2-7|TRBV28
ASSFRGERIYEQY
>TRBJ2-7|TRBV5-1
ASSLGQGFSYEQY
>TRBJ2-3|TRBV2
ASTYSGPSTDTQY
>TRBJ2-7|TRBV14
ASSQELRWGYHEQY
>TRBJ2-1|TRBV18
ASSILEGLAGGSEDEQF
>TRBJ1-1|TRBV27
ASSLSGSERGLS
>TRBJ2-1|TRBV10-3
AISETGTSGSLNEQF
>TRBJ1-5|TRBV10-1
ASSVGPFKDPNSGEGSNQPQH
>TRBJ2-7|TRBV2
ASSEHRDRLSEQY
>TRBJ1-4|TRBV19
ASSRATNEKLF
>TRBJ2-1|TRBV9
ASSVGASRSYNEQF
>TRBJ1-4|TRBV18
ASSPTSISREKLF
>TRBJ1-1|TRBV30
AWKRGLNTEAF
>TRBJ1-4|TRBV4-1
ASSLPGGTNEKLF
>TRBJ1-1|TRBV28
ASNRGPEAF
>TRBJ2-1|TRBV27
ASSSPLATNEQF
>TRBJ1-1|TRBV11-3
ASSSGPESTEAF
>TRBJ1-1|TRBV29-1
SALGGVASYAEAF
>TRBJ1-2|TRBV30
AWKNQGSPVGT
>TRBJ2-3|TRBV5-8
ASSGRLAITDTQY
>TRBJ1-3|TRBV11-2
ASSLRPPGAGNTIY
>TRBJ2-1|TRBV9
ASSDGHPSYNEQF
>TRBJ2-2|TRBV11-1
ASRQGNTGELF
>TRBJ2-7|TRBV5-1
ASSLTGTGVSYEQY
>TRBJ1-1|TRBV15
ATSRARAEAF
>TRBJ1-2|TRBV28
ASFIRGGAALGYT
>TRBJ1-2|TRBV5-1
ASSLAGGTNYGYT
>TRBJ2-1|TRBV28
ASSVSGRRYEQF
>TRBJ1-5|TRBV19
ASSLRRGNQPQH
>TRBJ2-3|TRBV4-1
ASSQLGLVRDTQY
>TRBJ2-1|TRBV5-1
ASSPPRLAEYNEQF
>TRBJ2-7|TRBV29-1
SAIGQLDGLYEQY
>TRBJ2-5|TRBV14
ASSQAGQETQY
>TRBJ2-2|TRBV28
ASRGAGGGNTGELF
>TRBJ2-5|TRBV4-1
ASSQAVSSGGETQY
>TRBJ2-5|TRBV9
ASSAGLAGVVPSETQY
>TRBJ1-1|TRBV28
ASNKQGAVAEAF